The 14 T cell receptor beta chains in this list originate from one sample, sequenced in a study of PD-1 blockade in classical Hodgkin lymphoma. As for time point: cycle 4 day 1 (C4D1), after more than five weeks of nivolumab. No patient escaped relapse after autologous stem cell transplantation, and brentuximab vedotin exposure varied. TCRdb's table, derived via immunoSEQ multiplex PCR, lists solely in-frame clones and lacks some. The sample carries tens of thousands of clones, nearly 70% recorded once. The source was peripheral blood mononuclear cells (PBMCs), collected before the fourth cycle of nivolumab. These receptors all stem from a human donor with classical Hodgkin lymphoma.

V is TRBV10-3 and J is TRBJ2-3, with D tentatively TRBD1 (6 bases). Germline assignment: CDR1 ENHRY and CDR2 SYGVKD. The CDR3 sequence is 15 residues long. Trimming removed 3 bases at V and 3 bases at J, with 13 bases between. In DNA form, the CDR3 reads TGTGCCATCAGTGAATCAGGGGCGCAAACAGATACGCAGTATTTT. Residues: CAISESGAQTDTQYF.

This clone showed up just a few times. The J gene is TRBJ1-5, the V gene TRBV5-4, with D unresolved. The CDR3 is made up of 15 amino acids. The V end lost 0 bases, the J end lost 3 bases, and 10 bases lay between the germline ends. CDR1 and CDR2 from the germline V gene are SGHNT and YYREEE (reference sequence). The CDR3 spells CASSLGEGPNQPQHF. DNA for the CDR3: TGTGCCAGCAGCTTGGGGGAGGGCCCCAATCAGCCCCAGCATTTT.

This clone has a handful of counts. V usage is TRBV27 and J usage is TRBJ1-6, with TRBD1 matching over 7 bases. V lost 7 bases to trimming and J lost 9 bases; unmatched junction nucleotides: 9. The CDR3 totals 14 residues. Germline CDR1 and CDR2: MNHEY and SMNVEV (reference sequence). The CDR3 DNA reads TGTGCCAGCACCTCAAGAGGGGGCATTTCACCCCTCCACTTT. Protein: CASTSRGGISPLHF.

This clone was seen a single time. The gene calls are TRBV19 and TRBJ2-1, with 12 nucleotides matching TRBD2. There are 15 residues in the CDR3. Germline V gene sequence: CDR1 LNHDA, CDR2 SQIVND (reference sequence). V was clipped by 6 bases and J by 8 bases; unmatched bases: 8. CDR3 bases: TGTGCCAGTAGACAAGGACTAGCGGGGAGCTATGAGCAGTTCTTC. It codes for CASRQGLAGSYEQFF.

This chain's CDR3 is CASSLDGVNYGYTF. The CDR3 DNA follows: TGTGCCAGCAGCTTGGACGGGGTTAACTATGGCTACACCTTC. The chain links TRBV5-6 to TRBJ1-2; no clear D gene. The CDR3 is made up of 14 amino acids. The V and J ends lost 0 bases and 1 base respectively, with 7 bases between them. The V gene's germline CDR1 is SGHDT and CDR2 YYEEEE.

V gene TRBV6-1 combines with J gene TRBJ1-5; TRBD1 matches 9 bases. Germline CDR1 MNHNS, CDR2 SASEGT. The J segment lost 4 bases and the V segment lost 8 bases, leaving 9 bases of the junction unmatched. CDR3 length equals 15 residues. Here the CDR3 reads CASYEQGAPNQPQHF. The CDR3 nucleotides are TGTGCCAGCTATGAACAGGGGGCCCCTAATCAGCCCCAGCATTTT.

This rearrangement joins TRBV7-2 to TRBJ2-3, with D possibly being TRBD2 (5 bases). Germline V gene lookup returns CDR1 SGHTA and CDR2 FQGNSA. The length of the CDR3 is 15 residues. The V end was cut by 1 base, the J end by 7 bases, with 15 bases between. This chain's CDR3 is CASSLDPSGGNTQYF. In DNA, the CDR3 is TGTGCCAGCAGCTTAGATCCCAGCGGAGGAAATACGCAGTATTTT.

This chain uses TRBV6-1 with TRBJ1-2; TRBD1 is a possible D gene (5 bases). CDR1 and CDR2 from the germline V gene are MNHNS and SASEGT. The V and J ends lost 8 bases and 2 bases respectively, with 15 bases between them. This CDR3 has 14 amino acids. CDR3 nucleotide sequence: TGTGCCAGCCATCCGAGGGGTGGGAACTATGGCTACACCTTC. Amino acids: CASHPRGGNYGYTF.

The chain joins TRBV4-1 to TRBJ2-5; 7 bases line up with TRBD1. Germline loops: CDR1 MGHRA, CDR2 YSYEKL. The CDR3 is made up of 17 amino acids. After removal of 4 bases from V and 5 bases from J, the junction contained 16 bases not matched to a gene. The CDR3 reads CASSLNPVEGAGETQYF. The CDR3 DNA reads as TGCGCCAGCAGCCTAAATCCGGTCGAGGGGGCGGGCGAGACCCAGTACTTC.

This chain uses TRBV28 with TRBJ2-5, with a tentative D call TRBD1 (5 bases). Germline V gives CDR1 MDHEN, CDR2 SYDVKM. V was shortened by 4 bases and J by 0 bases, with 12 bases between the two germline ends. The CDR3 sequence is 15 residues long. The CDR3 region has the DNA TGTGCCAGCAGTTCGCCCCAGGGAAACCAAGAGACCCAGTACTTC. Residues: CASSSPQGNQETQYF.

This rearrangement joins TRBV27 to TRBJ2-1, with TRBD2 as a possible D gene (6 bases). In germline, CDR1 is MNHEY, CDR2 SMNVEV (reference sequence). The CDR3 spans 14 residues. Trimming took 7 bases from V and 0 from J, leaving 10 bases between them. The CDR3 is CASTPGSSYNEQFF. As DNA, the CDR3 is TGTGCCAGCACACCCGGGAGCTCCTACAATGAGCAGTTCTTC.

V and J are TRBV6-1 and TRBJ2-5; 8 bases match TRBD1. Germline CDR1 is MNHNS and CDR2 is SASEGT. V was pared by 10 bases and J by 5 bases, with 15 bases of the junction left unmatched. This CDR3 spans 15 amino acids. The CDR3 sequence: CATQLTGASRETQYF. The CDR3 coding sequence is TGTGCCACTCAACTGACAGGGGCCTCACGGGAGACCCAGTACTTC.

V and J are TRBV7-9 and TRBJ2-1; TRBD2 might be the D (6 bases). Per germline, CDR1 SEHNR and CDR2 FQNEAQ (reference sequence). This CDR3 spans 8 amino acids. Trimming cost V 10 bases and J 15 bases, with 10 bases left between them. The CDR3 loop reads CATVGGFF. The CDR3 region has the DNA TGTGCCACCGTCGGGGGGTTCTTC.

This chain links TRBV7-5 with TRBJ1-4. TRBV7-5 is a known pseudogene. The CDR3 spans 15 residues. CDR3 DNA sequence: TGTGCCAGAAACTTTCCCCTTGGGAAGAATGAAAAACTGTTTTTT. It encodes CARNFPLGKNEKLFF.